This T cell receptor (beta chain) derives from a study of vaccination effects on CD4 cells after COVID-19. Using viral peptide pools, the ViraFEST assay grew out antigen-specific CD4+ T cells prior to sequencing. Upon completion of about 10 days in culture, CD4+ T cells were isolated. The healthy vaccine recipients, who had no prior SARS-CoV-2 infection, showed negative nucleocapsid antibodies. This table comes from immunoSEQ multiplex PCR, and its TCRdb copy is limited to in-frame clones, with some not included. The sample yields 35,000 to 50,000 clones, around 80% seen once. This clone was observed a single time. The antigen is unknown. There are 16 residues in the CDR3. Germline V gives CDR1 SGHRS, CDR2 YFSETQ. Trimming removed 0 bases at V and 2 bases at J, with 12 bases between.

The clonotype comes from a human donor who received a COVID-19 vaccine. The rearrangement links TRBV5-1 to TRBJ1-5, with D tentatively TRBD1 (5 bases). The sample here was CD4+ T cells from PBMCs cultured with SARS-CoV-2 spike peptides, taken before COVID-19 vaccination. CDR3 loop: CASSLAPGSGNQPQHF. In nucleotides, the CDR3 is TGCGCCAGCAGCTTGGCCCCAGGGTCAGGCAATCAGCCCCAGCATTTT.